The subject of this entry is one TCR beta chain. The target of this receptor is not known. The input lacks base qualities; no much larger clone sits a single base away. This specimen comes from a study of blood T cell repertoires in COVID-19 (dated by TCRdb to 2018 to 2021). Regarding the research as a whole: Samples covering the acute and convalescent phases of COVID-19 were provided by collaborators in the United States, Italy and Spain. The material from the prospective study consisted of cDNA or gDNA derived from T cells, B-cell-depleted T cells, or PBMCs. A de-identified subject ID, COVID-19 status, age in years and sex were almost always included in the sample metadata. Samples came from the ongoing ImmuneRACE study (first 160 participants) plus 1,254 subjects from 6 global collaborators. The repertoires were released in a freely available public database intended as a resource for research on the immune response to SARS-CoV-2. Where available, HLA class I and class II types were taken from metadata supplied by the sample provider and were not determined by assay-based typing. Deeply sampled blood TCRbeta repertoires from subjects exposed to, actively infected with, or recovered from COVID-19 were included in the dataset.

The immunoSEQ Assay, a bias-controlled multiplex PCR, was used to amplify TCRbeta CDR3 regions from genomic DNA. On the authors' methods: Nucleated cell counts per sample were estimated from amplification of reference gene primers within the assay. To quantify the absolute abundance of each unique TCRbeta CDR3 rearrangement, sequence reads were collapsed and filtered. Productive Simpson clonality was computed per sample as the square root of Simpson's diversity index over productive rearrangements. Here the immuneACCESS table is served through TCRdb, limited to in-frame sequences with V and J called. Missing clones are a known gap in these copies; in checked studies unresolved V genes cover under half, and the rest lacks a known reason. V and J calls and clone size come straight from that table; D and trimming were deduced from the DNA. This sample lists about 100,000 clones; approximately 90% were detected once. The ten largest clones take up over 4.5% of the sample.

Results and caveats for the whole study, not just this receptor: Clinical and demographic metadata were provided uncurated, with the amount varying by source and participant.

Collaborating institutions collected whole blood in K2EDTA tubes following their own protocols. For TCRbeta analysis, collaborators shipped samples as frozen whole blood, isolated PBMCs, or DNA extracted from either of those sample types. At the junction V is shortened by 1 base and J by 3 bases; bases outside the gene matches: 4. CDR1 LGHDT and CDR2 YNNKEL were looked up in the germline V gene (reference sequence). The CDR3 runs 17 amino acids, cysteine and phenylalanine included. The only DNA kept is the CDR3, 51 bases in frame from the first base. Recombination connected TRBV3-1 (or the pseudogene TRBV3-2) to TRBJ2-6, with 9 bases in between that match TRBD1. The clonotype was recovered from a man aged 45-60 years with acute or convalescent COVID-19. Sequencing was performed on peripheral blood. The DNA sequence reads TGTGCCAGCAGCCAAGGACAGGGGGTTAGTGGGGCCAACGTCCTGACTTTC. The resulting protein is CASSQGQGVSGANVLTF.